The 32 T cell receptor beta chains given below trace back to one sample, sequenced in a study of cytomegalovirus exposure and HLA in healthy donors. PCR involved 60 Vbeta and 13 Jbeta primers. Sequencing was performed with immunoSEQ multiplex PCR; in TCRdb, only in-frame clones are kept and a portion is missing. Here the sample spans 100,000 or so clones, just under 80% being singletons. Sequencing was performed on PBMCs. These TCRs come from a male donor in good health and CMV-seronegative.

The chain is built from TRBV5-1 and TRBJ2-1; 14 nucleotides align to TRBD2. J gave up 8 bases and V 4 bases, and 11 bases lay outside the gene matches. The CDR3 runs 17 residues. Germline CDR1 reads SGHRS; CDR2 reads YFSETQ. The CDR3 reads CASSQGLAGDRSDEQFF. The CDR3 nucleotides are TGCGCCAGCAGCCAGGGACTAGCGGGAGACCGTAGCGATGAGCAGTTCTTC.

The chain combines TRBV9 with TRBJ2-5, with D maybe TRBD2 (6 bases). Germline V gene data show CDR1 as SGDLS and CDR2 as YYNGEE. Trimming left V 5 bases short and J 7 bases short, with 21 bases between. This CDR3 spans 15 amino acids. The CDR3 nucleotides are TGTGCCAGCAGTCCGAGGGACTCCCCGGGTGGGACCCAGTACTTC. Protein product: CASSPRDSPGGTQYF.

The rearrangement uses TRBV28 and TRBJ1-2, with 8 bases that match TRBD1. Looked up from germline, CDR1 is MDHEN and CDR2 is SYDVKM. The J segment lost 4 bases and the V segment lost 5 bases, leaving 6 bases of the junction unmatched. The CDR3 is 14 amino acids. CDR3 bases: TGTGCCAGCAGTCCGACAGGGGTTATCTATGGCTACACCTTC. It specifies CASSPTGVIYGYTF.

The chain has TRBV21-1 and TRBJ2-7; the table's D call TRBD2 went unverified against the DNA. TRBV21-1 is reported as a pseudogene. The CDR3 totals 12 residues. In DNA form, the CDR3 reads TGTGCCAGCAGCATCCCTTTTTACGAGCAGTACTTC. This encodes CASSIPFYEQYF.

The chain links TRBV7-3 to TRBJ2-7; 10 nucleotides match TRBD2. The V gene end was trimmed by 0 bases and the J gene end by 6 bases; junction bases not matched to a gene: 8. CDR3 length equals 16 residues. Germline loops: CDR1 SGHTA, CDR2 FQGTGA. This CDR3 is CASSLTGGLAGGEQYF. DNA of the CDR3: TGTGCCAGCAGCTTAACTGGGGGGTTAGCGGGGGGCGAGCAGTACTTC.

The chain employs TRBV25-1 and TRBJ1-5; 10 bases line up with TRBD1. The trim removed 3 bases at V and 4 bases at J, leaving 12 bases unmatched. Germline assignment: CDR1 MGHDK and CDR2 SYGVNS. This CDR3 has 18 amino acids. The CDR3 loop reads CASSEGQGSLGRNQPQHF. For the CDR3, the DNA is TGTGCCAGCAGTGAGGGACAGGGGTCCCTGGGGAGAAATCAGCCCCAGCATTTT.

This chain uses TRBV7-8 with TRBJ2-1, with 7 nucleotides matching TRBD2. CDR1 is SGHVS, CDR2 FQNEAQ, per germline. The V segment lost 8 bases and the J segment 3 bases; nucleotides outside the gene matches: 13. This CDR3 contains 16 residues. The CDR3 here is CASLLIGGSDYNEQFF. The CDR3 DNA reads TGTGCCAGCCTCTTAATAGGCGGGAGCGACTACAATGAGCAGTTCTTC.

The chain recombines TRBV7-8 with TRBJ2-5, with D tentatively TRBD2 (6 bases). Germline lookup yields CDR1 SGHVS and CDR2 FQNEAQ. Trimming left V 8 bases short and J 7 bases short, with 29 bases between. The CDR3 has 17 amino acids. CDR3 residues: CASASGVGTTAVVTQYF. In DNA form, the CDR3 reads TGTGCCAGCGCGTCGGGGGTCGGCACGACCGCTGTCGTGACCCAGTACTTC.

CDR3 residues: CASSPGQTSYGYTF. The CDR3 DNA is TGCGCCAGCAGCCCCGGACAGACCTCCTATGGCTACACCTTC. The V gene is TRBV5-1, the J gene TRBJ1-2, with D possibly TRBD1 on 6 matching bases. V was pared by 4 bases and J by 4 bases, with 14 bases between. Germline V gene lookup returns CDR1 SGHRS and CDR2 YFSETQ. The length of the CDR3 is 14 residues.

The CDR3 nucleotides read TGTGCCAGTAGTATGGCTTATGGACAGGGGGGATACGAGCAGTACTTC. Its translation is CASSMAYGQGGYEQYF. The chain joins TRBV19 to TRBJ2-7, with 10 bases matching TRBD1. The V segment lost 3 bases and the J segment 4 bases; nucleotides outside the gene matches: 9. Germline V gene data show CDR1 as LNHDA and CDR2 as SQIVND (reference sequence). CDR3 length: 16 amino acids.

This clone was recorded only once. The rearrangement uses TRBV19 and TRBJ1-5, with TRBD1 as a possible D gene (6 bases). CDR1 and CDR2 from the germline V gene are LNHDA and SQIVND (reference sequence). The V gene lost 3 bases and the J gene lost 4 bases, with 13 bases spanning the gap. This CDR3 region has 15 residues. The CDR3 region is CASSIGAGANQPQHF. CDR3 bases: TGTGCCAGTAGTATTGGGGCAGGGGCTAATCAGCCCCAGCATTTT.

V gene TRBV5-6 combines with J gene TRBJ2-3; perhaps TRBD2 as D (6 bases). Per germline, CDR1 SGHDT and CDR2 YYEEEE. The V and J ends lost 4 bases and 7 bases respectively, with 19 bases between them. This CDR3 region has 15 residues. For the CDR3, the DNA is TGTGCCAGCAGCCTTGCTGCGGGGAGCGAAAATACGCAGTATTTT. Translation gives CASSLAAGSENTQYF.

This clone has more than one count but fewer than ten. The V and J genes are TRBV4-1 and TRBJ2-1; tentatively, D is TRBD2 (5 bases). Trimming cost V 0 bases and J 3 bases, with 15 bases left between them. The CDR3 spans 17 residues. Germline V gives CDR1 MGHRA, CDR2 YSYEKL. The CDR3 reads CASSQEGEGFSYNEQFF. Here the CDR3 DNA reads TGCGCCAGCAGCCAAGAGGGTGAGGGCTTTAGCTACAATGAGCAGTTCTTC.

CDR3 residues: CASGLVGGRAYEQYF. In nucleotides, the CDR3 is TGTGCTAGTGGTTTGGTAGGCGGGAGGGCCTACGAGCAGTACTTC. The gene calls are TRBV12-5 and TRBJ2-7; 9 bases agree with TRBD2. This CDR3 region has 15 residues. Per the germline V gene, CDR1 is LGHNT and CDR2 is FRNRAP. The V segment lost 0 bases and the J segment 2 bases; nucleotides outside the gene matches: 2.

CDR3 loop: CAGEGSYEQYF. CDR3 in DNA: TGTGCCGGTGAGGGCTCTTACGAGCAGTACTTC. The gene calls are TRBV15 and TRBJ2-7, with D maybe TRBD2 (5 bases). V was cut by 11 bases and J by 4 bases, with 12 bases left in between. Germline CDR1 reads LNHNV; CDR2 reads YYDKDF (reference sequence). The CDR3 runs to 11 residues.

CDR3 region: CASSGGLEGSDTQYF. The CDR3 bases are TGTGCCAGCAGCGGGGGACTGGAGGGATCAGATACGCAGTATTTT. The V gene is TRBV13, the J gene TRBJ2-3; possible D gene TRBD2, 6 bases. Deletions cut 5 bases from V and 4 bases from J, with 16 bases between. Germline lookup yields CDR1 PRHDT and CDR2 FYEKMQ (reference sequence). The CDR3 consists of 15 residues.

This clone was detected only a few times. This chain's CDR3 is CASSEVLVAGVSYNEQFF. The CDR3 DNA reads as TGTGCCAGCAGTGAAGTTTTGGTAGCGGGAGTTTCCTACAATGAGCAGTTCTTC. V usage is TRBV2 and J usage is TRBJ2-1; 9 nucleotides agree with TRBD2. The CDR3 runs to 18 residues. CDR1 and CDR2 from the germline V gene are SNHLY and FYNNEI. V lost 1 base, J lost 1 base, and 8 bases stayed unmatched. The full variable domain, its missing parts supplied by reference TRBV2 and TRBJ2-1, is EPEVTQTPSHQVTQMGQEVILRCVPISNHLYFYWYRQILGQKVEFLVSFYNNEISEKSEIFDDQFSVERPDGSNFTLKIRSTKLEDSAMYFCASSEVLVAGVSYNEQFFGPGTRLTVL.

The CDR3 DNA sequence: TGTGCCAGCAGCGACAGAAATAATTCACCCCTCCACTTT. Translation: CASSDRNNSPLHF. This chain uses TRBV7-6 with TRBJ1-6, with D possibly matching TRBD1 (5 bases). The V gene's germline CDR1 is SGHVS and CDR2 FNYEAQ. CDR3 length: 13 residues. V was cut by 5 bases and J by 5 bases, with 7 bases left in between.

The chain has TRBV27 and TRBJ2-5; D may be TRBD1 (6 bases). Germline assignment: CDR1 MNHEY and CDR2 SMNVEV (reference sequence). The V and J ends lost 8 bases and 3 bases respectively, with 16 bases between them. The CDR3 is 14 amino acids. The CDR3, as DNA: TGTGCCAGCGGCCCGGTGGACAGTAAAGAGACCCAGTACTTC. Protein: CASGPVDSKETQYF.

The rearrangement links TRBV7-8 to TRBJ2-5, with TRBD1 matching 7 bases. The J segment lost 10 bases and the V segment lost 2 bases, leaving 19 bases of the junction unmatched. The CDR3 sequence is 17 residues long. Germline CDR1 reads SGHVS; CDR2 reads FQNEAQ. The CDR3 DNA follows: TGTGCCAGCAGCTTATTTCTCCGGGACAGTTATAGGAGTGGCCAGTACTTC. Protein sequence: CASSLFLRDSYRSGQYF.

The chain couples TRBV9 to TRBJ2-1; TRBD2 aligns across 12 bases. CDR1 and CDR2 (germline): SGDLS, YYNGEE. CDR3 length: 15 amino acids. Trimming took 6 bases from V and 8 from J; bases not matched to a gene: 9. This CDR3 reads CASTSTSGSWDEQFF. The CDR3 DNA follows: TGTGCCAGCACCTCGACTAGCGGGAGTTGGGATGAGCAGTTCTTC.

The V call is TRBV27, the J call TRBJ1-1, with a tentative D call TRBD1 (5 bases). This CDR3 has 14 residues. V lost 2 bases, J lost 1 base, and 8 bases lay in between. CDR1 is MNHEY and CDR2 is SMNVEV in the germline V gene (reference sequence). The CDR3 region has the DNA TGTGCCAGCAGTTTAGGAGGGGCGAACACTGAAGCTTTCTTT. Its protein product is CASSLGGANTEAFF.

The CDR3 here is CASSNQQGHYGYTF. The CDR3, as DNA: TGTGCCAGCAGTAATCAACAGGGGCACTATGGCTACACCTTC. The chain employs TRBV2 and TRBJ1-2, with TRBD1 matching over 7 bases. In germline, CDR1 is SNHLY, CDR2 FYNNEI. This CDR3 region has 14 residues. Trimming took 5 bases from V and 3 from J; bases not matched to a gene: 6.

This chain connects TRBV27 to TRBJ2-7; D may be TRBD2 (5 bases). There are 14 residues in the CDR3. Trimming shortened V by 4 bases and J by 1 base, and 11 bases separated the two germline ends. Germline V gene data show CDR1 as MNHEY and CDR2 as SMNVEV (reference sequence). Here the CDR3 DNA reads TGTGCCAGCAGTTACGGCACTAGTTCCTACGAGCAGTACTTC. Translated: CASSYGTSSYEQYF.

The chain has TRBV11-1 and TRBJ2-6; D may be TRBD2 (5 bases). V was pared by 5 bases and J by 0 bases, with 14 bases between. Germline CDR1 SGHAT, CDR2 FQDESV (reference sequence). This CDR3 has 17 residues. CDR3 bases: TGTGCCAGCAGCCACCGCCGCGGGTTCTCTGGGGCCAACGTCCTGACTTTC. It is translated as CASSHRRGFSGANVLTF.

CDR3 bases: TGTGCCAGCAGTAGCTGGACAGGGCACAATCAGCCCCAGCATTTT. This encodes CASSSWTGHNQPQHF. The chain is built from TRBV28 and TRBJ1-5, with 8 bases aligning to TRBD1. The germline gives CDR1 MDHEN, CDR2 SYDVKM. V shed 5 bases, J shed 3 bases, and the junction held 6 bases outside the gene matches. The length of the CDR3 is 15 residues. The variable domain in full, completed from reference TRBV28 and TRBJ1-5, reads DVKVTQSSRYLVKRTGEKVFLECVQDMDHENMFWYRQDPGLGLRLIYFSYDVKMKEKGDIPEGYSVSREKKERFSLILESASTNQTSMYLCASSSWTGHNQPQHFGDGTRLSIL.

The chain links TRBV7-2 to TRBJ2-7; tentatively, D is TRBD1 (5 bases). Germline CDR1 SGHTA, CDR2 FQGNSA. This CDR3 spans 16 amino acids. Trimming stripped 0 bases from V and 3 bases from J, with 15 bases between. DNA for the CDR3: TGTGCCAGCAGCTTAGCGCGTCAGGGTTTTTACTACGAGCAGTACTTC. Translated: CASSLARQGFYYEQYF.

This clone has a handful of counts. The chain joins TRBV5-4 to TRBJ2-3, with a possible D match to TRBD1 (6 bases). The CDR3 extends over 14 amino acids. Germline V gives CDR1 SGHNT, CDR2 YYREEE (reference sequence). The V end lost 3 bases, the J end lost 2 bases, and 10 bases lay between the germline ends. The CDR3 coding sequence is TGTGCCAGCAGCTCACAGGGAGCCACAGATACGCAGTATTTT. Translating it yields CASSSQGATDTQYF.

CDR3 sequence (DNA): TGTGCCAGCACCCGGGACAGGGGCAATGAGCAGTTCTTC. Amino acids: CASTRDRGNEQFF. The chain couples TRBV6-1 to TRBJ2-1; 10 nucleotides line up with TRBD1. Germline lookup yields CDR1 MNHNS and CDR2 SASEGT. The CDR3 runs 13 residues. After removal of 7 bases from V and 6 bases from J, the junction contained 3 bases not matched to a gene.

The count of this clone is one. The genes are TRBV27 and TRBJ2-7; 12 positions match TRBD2. The CDR3 is made up of 18 amino acids. V gave up 6 bases and J gave up 0 bases; unmatched junction bases: 12. In germline, CDR1 is MNHEY, CDR2 SMNVEV (reference sequence). The CDR3 is CASRSDRGLAGLSYEQYF. The CDR3 DNA reads TGTGCCAGCAGATCAGACAGGGGACTAGCGGGCCTCTCCTACGAGCAGTACTTC.

A word on this clone: The same CDR3 is also encoded by other DNA sequences in this sample. The genes are TRBV5-1 and TRBJ2-3; D possibly corresponds to TRBD1 (5 bases). V shed 0 bases and J shed 5 bases, with 16 bases lying between them. The CDR3 consists of 16 residues. The V gene's germline CDR1 is SGHRS and CDR2 YFSETQ. CDR3 sequence: CASSLGPGLVGDTQYF. In DNA, the CDR3 is TGCGCCAGCAGCTTGGGGCCAGGGTTAGTGGGAGATACGCAGTATTTT.

This chain joins TRBV14 and TRBJ2-7; a weak D match, TRBD2 (6 bases). Germline V gene data show CDR1 as SGHDN and CDR2 as FVKESK. Trimming removed 4 bases from V and 3 bases from J, with 16 bases in between. The CDR3 spans 15 residues. The CDR3 sequence: CASSLTGEGRYEQYF. CDR3 coding DNA: TGTGCCAGCAGCCTGACGGGAGAAGGTCGCTACGAGCAGTACTTC.